The 19 T cell receptor beta chains given below trace back to one sample, sequenced in a study of cytomegalovirus exposure and HLA in healthy donors. PCR involved 60 Vbeta and 13 Jbeta primers. Here immunoSEQ multiplex PCR was the method, and the copy in TCRdb shows in-frame clones only, minus some. Among 100,000 to 150,000 clones listed, around nine tenths were seen once. The sample taken for sequencing was PBMCs. The origin of the receptors is a woman aged 25 to 45 in good health and CMV-seronegative.

This clone was detected only once. The chain is built from TRBV7-2 and TRBJ2-1; perhaps TRBD1 as D (6 bases). CDR1 and CDR2 from the germline V gene are SGHTA and FQGNSA. This CDR3 is 15 amino acids long. V was shortened by 4 bases and J by 1 base, with 11 bases between the two germline ends. CDR3: CASSSRQESYNEQFF. CDR3 DNA: TGTGCCAGCAGCTCTCGACAGGAATCCTACAATGAGCAGTTCTTC. The entire variable domain, with the rest obtained from reference TRBV7-2 and TRBJ2-1, is as follows: GAGVSQSPSNKVTEKGKDVELRCDPISGHTALYWYRQSLGQGLEFLIYFQGNSAPDKSGLPSDRFSAERTGGSVSTLTIQRTQQEDSAVYLCASSSRQESYNEQFFGPGTRLTVL.

V gene TRBV18 combines with J gene TRBJ1-2; TRBD1 matches at 7 bases. V shed 3 bases, J shed 8 bases, and the junction held 12 bases outside the gene matches. The CDR3 is made up of 15 amino acids. Germline loops: CDR1 KGHSH, CDR2 LQKENI. The CDR3 is CASSPNGGQDGGYTF. In DNA form, the CDR3 reads TGTGCCAGCTCACCCAACGGCGGACAGGACGGGGGCTACACCTTC.

The J gene is TRBJ1-4, the V gene TRBV7-8; D gene unclear. The CDR3 has 16 residues. The germline V gene has CDR1 SGHVS and CDR2 FQNEAQ. Between the trimmed V and J ends, which lost 5 bases and 0 bases, there was a span of 13 bases. CDR3 DNA: TGTGCCAGCAGCCTCACGTTGGCTGCAACTAATGAAAAACTGTTTTTT. It translates to CASSLTLAATNEKLFF. Combining the CDR3 with reference TRBV7-8 and TRBJ1-4 gives the whole variable domain GAGVSQSPRYKVAKRGQDVALRCDPISGHVSLFWYQQALGQGPEFLTYFQNEAQLDKSGLPSDRFFAERPEGSVSTLKIQRTQQEDSAVYLCASSLTLAATNEKLFFGSGTQLSVL.

The chain is built from TRBV18 and TRBJ1-5; weak D call: TRBD1 (5 bases). The V and J ends lost 0 bases and 2 bases respectively, with 11 bases between them. This CDR3 is 16 amino acids long. CDR1 and CDR2 from the germline V gene are KGHSH and LQKENI. In DNA, the CDR3 is TGTGCCAGCTCACCACCCCAGGGAAAAGGCAATCAGCCCCAGCATTTT. Encoded protein: CASSPPQGKGNQPQHF.

The rearrangement joins TRBV7-8 to TRBJ1-3; a possible D gene is TRBD1 (6 bases). The CDR3 length is 15 residues. Trimming took off 5 bases at V and 0 bases at J, with 11 bases between the two ends. CDR1 and CDR2 (germline): SGHVS, FQNEAQ. CDR3 region: CASSPRGFSGNTIYF. The CDR3 region has the DNA TGTGCCAGCAGCCCCAGGGGCTTCTCTGGAAACACCATATATTTT. Combining the CDR3 with reference TRBV7-8 and TRBJ1-3 gives the whole variable domain GAGVSQSPRYKVAKRGQDVALRCDPISGHVSLFWYQQALGQGPEFLTYFQNEAQLDKSGLPSDRFFAERPEGSVSTLKIQRTQQEDSAVYLCASSPRGFSGNTIYFGEGSWLTVV.

V is TRBV5-4 and J is TRBJ2-7, with 11 bases that match TRBD1. There are 15 residues in the CDR3. After removal of 4 bases from V and 3 bases from J, the junction contained 6 bases not matched to a gene. The V gene's germline CDR1 is SGHNT and CDR2 YYREEE (reference sequence). The CDR3 is CASSPPGQGVYEQYF. In nucleotides, the CDR3 is TGTGCCAGCAGCCCCCCGGGACAGGGGGTCTACGAGCAGTACTTC.

This chain joins TRBV30 and TRBJ2-5; 13 bases are shared with TRBD2. The CDR3 consists of 20 residues. The J segment lost 3 bases and the V segment lost 0 bases, leaving 16 bases of the junction unmatched. The germline gives CDR1 GTSNPN, CDR2 SVGIG (reference sequence). This CDR3 reads CAWSVPRDGELAGGEETQYF. The CDR3 DNA follows: TGTGCCTGGAGTGTTCCGCGGGACGGCGAACTAGCGGGAGGGGAAGAGACCCAGTACTTC. Filled out from reference TRBV30 and TRBJ2-5, the complete variable domain reads SQTIHQWPATLVQPVGSPLSLECTVEGTSNPNLYWYRQAAGRGLQLLFYSVGIGQISSEVPQNLSASRPQDRQFILSSKKLLLSDSGFYLCAWSVPRDGELAGGEETQYFGPGTRLLVL.

The rearrangement joins TRBV29-1 to TRBJ1-5; 7 bases are a match to TRBD1. The CDR3 totals 12 residues. CDR1 and CDR2 from the germline V gene are SQVTM and ANQGSEA. V was pared by 7 bases and J by 2 bases, with 2 bases of the junction left unmatched. The CDR3 reads CSAGTGNQPQHF. The CDR3, as DNA: TGCAGCGCTGGGACAGGCAATCAGCCCCAGCATTTT.

The genes are TRBV11-2 and TRBJ2-7; 7 bases match TRBD1. V was pared by 5 bases and J by 2 bases, with 6 bases of the junction left unmatched. Germline V lookup: CDR1 SGHAT, CDR2 FQNNGV. The CDR3 is made up of 14 amino acids. The CDR3 nucleotides read TGTGCCAGCAGCGGAAGGACAGGAACCTACGAGCAGTACTTC. Residues: CASSGRTGTYEQYF.

This sequence joins TRBV7-2 and TRBJ1-1, with a possible D match to TRBD1 (5 bases). The germline V gene has CDR1 SGHTA and CDR2 FQGNSA. With 1 base removed from V and 3 bases from J, the gap between germline ends came to 15 bases. CDR3 length: 16 residues. The CDR3 protein is CASSLGGRGRYTEAFF. The CDR3 nucleotides read TGTGCCAGCAGCTTAGGGGGTAGGGGTAGGTACACTGAAGCTTTCTTT.

The chain links TRBV27 to TRBJ1-2; no firm D call. This CDR3 contains 12 residues. In germline, CDR1 is MNHEY, CDR2 SMNVEV (reference sequence). V dropped 5 bases and J dropped 4 bases, with 8 bases sitting between them. For the CDR3, the DNA is TGTGCCAGCAGTCCGGGAGGCTATGGCTACACCTTC. Its protein product is CASSPGGYGYTF.

This rearrangement joins TRBV5-8 to TRBJ2-3; 8 bases line up with TRBD1. This CDR3 is 16 amino acids long. Trimming took 4 bases from V and 0 from J; bases not matched to a gene: 7. CDR1 and CDR2 (germline): SGHTS, YDEGEE. CDR3: CASSPGTGSSTDTQYF. CDR3 DNA sequence: TGTGCCAGCAGCCCTGGGACAGGATCTAGCACAGATACGCAGTATTTT.

The chain joins TRBV7-2 to TRBJ2-5, with 8 bases identical to TRBD1. The CDR3 extends over 13 amino acids. Losses at the gene ends were 5 bases for V and 13 bases for J; bases not matched to a gene: 12. Per the germline V gene, CDR1 is SGHTA and CDR2 is FQGNSA. The CDR3 DNA is TGTGCCAGCAGCCCGGGACAGGACCGTCAACGGTACTTC. It encodes CASSPGQDRQRYF.

The V and J genes are TRBV6-5 and TRBJ2-7; TRBD2 aligns across 7 bases. Germline V lookup: CDR1 MNHEY, CDR2 SVGAGI. The length of the CDR3 is 15 residues. The trim removed 6 bases at V and 4 bases at J, leaving 12 bases unmatched. The CDR3 DNA follows: TGTGCCAGCAGCCCCCGGAGGGAGGGCCGGTACGAGCAGTACTTC. It translates to CASSPRREGRYEQYF.

The chain joins TRBV5-1 to TRBJ1-4; D perhaps matches TRBD1 (5 bases). CDR1 is SGHRS, CDR2 YFSETQ, per germline. With 4 bases removed from V and 4 bases from J, the gap between germline ends came to 11 bases. This CDR3 is 14 amino acids long. CDR3 DNA sequence: TGCGCCAGCAGCACAAGGGGCAATAATGAAAAACTGTTTTTT. Amino acids: CASSTRGNNEKLFF.

On this clone: The sample has other DNA sequences that encode this CDR3 too. This chain links TRBV6-1 with TRBJ2-5; D is unclear. CDR1 and CDR2 from the germline V gene are MNHNS and SASEGT. This CDR3 comprises 14 residues. The V gene lost 9 bases and the J gene lost 4 bases, with 18 bases spanning the gap. CDR3 in DNA: TGTGCCAGTTTCCACAGAGATAGAGCAGAGACCCAGTACTTC. It translates to CASFHRDRAETQYF.

The gene calls are TRBV28 and TRBJ1-1; perhaps TRBD1 as D (6 bases). The CDR3 runs to 15 residues. V lost 7 bases to trimming and J lost 3 bases, with 18 bases between them. Germline V gene lookup returns CDR1 MDHEN and CDR2 SYDVKM. CDR3 DNA sequence: TGTGCCAGCACCCTGGCAGGGGCGCTGGACACTGAAGCTTTCTTT. Protein product: CASTLAGALDTEAFF.

In its sample, this clone was seen a few times. J is TRBJ1-5 and V is TRBV10-3; perhaps TRBD1 as D (6 bases). The V gene's germline CDR1 is ENHRY and CDR2 SYGVKD. The CDR3 has 15 residues. With 6 bases removed from V and 0 bases from J, the gap between germline ends came to 12 bases. The CDR3 coding sequence is TGTGCCATCAGCCGGACAGATCGTAGCAATCAGCCCCAGCATTTT. It is translated as CAISRTDRSNQPQHF.

Only a few counts were recorded for this clone. V gene TRBV25-1 combines with J gene TRBJ1-2; 11 bases map to TRBD1. Germline trimming cut 7 bases from V and 8 bases from J; bases unmatched to any gene: 12. The CDR3 length is 15 residues. Germline V lookup: CDR1 MGHDK, CDR2 SYGVNS. The CDR3 bases are TGTGCCAGCACCCCATCGTGGACAGGGGGCAGCGGCTACACCTTC. This translates into CASTPSWTGGSGYTF.